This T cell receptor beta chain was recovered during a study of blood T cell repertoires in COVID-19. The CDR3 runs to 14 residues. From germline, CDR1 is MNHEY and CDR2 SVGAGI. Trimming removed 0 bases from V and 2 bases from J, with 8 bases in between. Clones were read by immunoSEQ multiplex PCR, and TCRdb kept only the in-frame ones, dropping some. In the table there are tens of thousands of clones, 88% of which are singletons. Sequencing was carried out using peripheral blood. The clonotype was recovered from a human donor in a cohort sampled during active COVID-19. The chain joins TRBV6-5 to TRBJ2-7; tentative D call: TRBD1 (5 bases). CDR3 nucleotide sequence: TGTGCCAGCAGTTACTCGCCAGGGACCTACGAGCAGTACTTC. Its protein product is CASSYSPGTYEQYF.